This T cell receptor beta chain came from a study of control samples from healthy donors and cancer patients. The table came from immunoSEQ multiplex PCR; TCRdb's copy has only in-frame clones and leaves some out. The sample records 74,000 or so clones, 89% being singletons. CDR3 length: 12 residues. V was trimmed by 2 bases and J by 9 bases, leaving 8 bases between them. This clone turned up a few times. The rearrangement links TRBV12-3 or TRBV12-4 to TRBJ1-3, with D unclear. The TCR sequence derives from a man aged 45-65 years in good health. The sequenced sample consisted of blood. This CDR3 reads CASSLRASTIYF. CDR3 DNA: TGTGCCAGCAGTTTAAGGGCTAGCACCATATATTTT.